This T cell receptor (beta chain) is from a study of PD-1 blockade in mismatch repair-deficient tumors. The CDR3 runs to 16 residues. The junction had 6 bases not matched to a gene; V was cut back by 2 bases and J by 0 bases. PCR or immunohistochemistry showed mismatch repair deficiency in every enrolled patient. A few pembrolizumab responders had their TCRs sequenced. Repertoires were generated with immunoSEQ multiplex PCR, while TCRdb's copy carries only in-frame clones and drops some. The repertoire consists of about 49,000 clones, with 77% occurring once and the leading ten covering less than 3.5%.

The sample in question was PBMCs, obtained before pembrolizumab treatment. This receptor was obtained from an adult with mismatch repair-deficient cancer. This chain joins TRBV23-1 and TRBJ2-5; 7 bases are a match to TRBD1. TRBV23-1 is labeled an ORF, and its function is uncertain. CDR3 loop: CASSQPGTAYQETQYF. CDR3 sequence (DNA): TGCGCCAGCAGTCAACCCGGGACAGCGTACCAAGAGACCCAGTACTTC.